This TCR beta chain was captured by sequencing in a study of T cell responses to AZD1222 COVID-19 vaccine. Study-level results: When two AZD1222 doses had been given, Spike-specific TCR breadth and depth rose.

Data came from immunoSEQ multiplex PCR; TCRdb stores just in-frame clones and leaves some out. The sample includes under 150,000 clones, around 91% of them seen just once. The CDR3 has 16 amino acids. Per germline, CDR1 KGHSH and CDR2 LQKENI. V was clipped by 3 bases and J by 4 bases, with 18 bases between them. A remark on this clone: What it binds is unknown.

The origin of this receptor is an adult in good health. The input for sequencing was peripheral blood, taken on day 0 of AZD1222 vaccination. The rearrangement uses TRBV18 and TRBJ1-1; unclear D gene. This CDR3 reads CASSPQHRSSSTEAFF. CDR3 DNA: TGTGCCAGCTCACCCCAACATAGATCCTCCAGCACTGAAGCTTTCTTT.